This record looks at one T cell receptor beta chain sequence and its context. Relative to the germline gene, one junction end is altered; a read error may explain this. The data derive from a study of shared T cell receptors in the human thymus. The protocol was immunoSEQ multiplex PCR, while the TCRdb copy is restricted to in-frame clones and leaves out a portion. The sample records more than 550,000 clones, approximately 83% being singletons. Looked up from germline, CDR1 is LNHDA and CDR2 is SQIVND (reference sequence). CDR3 length equals 14 residues. This sample was also put to use in a study of human thymus T cells. From that report: Finnish infants who were healthy and having corrective surgery for congenital heart defects made up the donors. The study used thymus tissue resected during corrective heart surgery. Thymic and blood repertoires appeared to carry a bias in their V and J gene usage. Unrelated individuals reportedly shared highly overlapping thymic TCR repertoires.

The V call is TRBV19, the J call TRBJ2-1, with 12 bases aligning to TRBD2. The sample was thymocytes. The clonotype originates from a girl under three years old with a congenital heart defect. CDR3 bases: TGTGCCAGTAGTATACGACTAGCGGGGGCCGCGAAGGTCTTC. Translation gives CASSIRLAGAAKVF.